These T cell receptor beta chains were read from a single sample in a study of vaccination and CD4 T cells after COVID-19. These receptors are not linked to any known antigen. TCRdb analysed the PCR reads with MiXCR anew, one entry per CDR3 protein. Here the sample spans some 11,000 distinct CDR3 sequences, about three fifths being singletons. The material sequenced was CD4+ T cells from blood, cultured in vitro. The receptors shown here come from a human donor who had recovered from COVID-19. CDR3s include the opening cysteine and the closing phenylalanine or tryptophan.

j_gene	v_gene	CDR3aa
TRBJ1-5	TRBV20-1	CSARTGGGDQPQHF
TRBJ1-5	TRBV6-1	CASTSHPGTAYMPQHF
TRBJ2-3	TRBV5-4	CASSLGLAQAAQYF
TRBJ1-5	TRBV6-1	CASSLTGHQPQHF
TRBJ1-2	TRBV27	CASAIDRDDYGYTF
TRBJ2-5	TRBV27	CASSGAGGPGTQYF
TRBJ2-5	TRBV30	CAWSRREETQYF
TRBJ1-6	TRBV5-1	CASSLKGSGSDSPLHF
TRBJ2-1	TRBV6-2/TRBV6-3	CASSYSRTSGIHEQFF
TRBJ2-5	TRBV24-1	CATSDLTGYQETQYF
TRBJ2-2	TRBV19	CASSIRQGANTGELFF
TRBJ1-6	TRBV18	CASSPVQGESSYNSPLHF
TRBJ2-3	TRBV7-2	CASSPAGTSRGLTQYF
TRBJ2-7	TRBV7-3	CASSLTPGGGYEQYF
TRBJ1-2	TRBV20-1	CSAPNKYGYTF
TRBJ1-5	TRBV10-2	CASRSGQGSNQPQHF
TRBJ2-2	TRBV6-1	CASNRGSNTGELFF
TRBJ1-2	TRBV6-2/TRBV6-3	CASSSSGRATLYGYTF
TRBJ2-1	TRBV24-1	CATTGAGPRGEQFF
TRBJ2-1	TRBV19	CASSTLRDRGPVYNEQFF
TRBJ2-5	TRBV7-6	CASSLRGSGTQYF
TRBJ1-1	TRBV20-1	CSARILGEGNTEAFF
TRBJ1-1	TRBV15	CATSRGGSNTEAFF